The 27 T cell receptor beta chains in this list originate from one sample, sequenced in a study of blood T cell repertoires in COVID-19. Generated by immunoSEQ multiplex PCR, the TCRdb table keeps only in-frame clones and is missing some. Counted here are roughly 230,000 clones, roughly nine tenths occurring once; the ten biggest clones make up less than 5%. Sequencing was performed on peripheral blood. These receptors all come from a woman aged 40-49 years who had recovered from COVID-19.

The chain carries TRBV7-8 and TRBJ1-2, with 10 positions matching TRBD1. Trimming removed 5 bases from V and 2 bases from J; junction bases left unmatched: 11. This CDR3 is built from 17 residues. Germline assignment: CDR1 SGHVS and CDR2 FQNEAQ. CDR3 nucleotides: TGTGCCAGCAGCCGCAGGGACAGGGGCCCTCTCAACTATGGCTACACCTTC. Its translation is CASSRRDRGPLNYGYTF. Using reference TRBV7-8 and TRBJ1-2 for the parts outside the CDR3, the full variable domain is GAGVSQSPRYKVAKRGQDVALRCDPISGHVSLFWYQQALGQGPEFLTYFQNEAQLDKSGLPSDRFFAERPEGSVSTLKIQRTQQEDSAVYLCASSRRDRGPLNYGYTFGSGTRLTVV.

In this sample, this clone turned up once. For the CDR3, the DNA is TGCGCCAACCGATTGGAGGCTAGCGGGTGTAATAATGAGCAGTTCTTC. Protein sequence: CANRLEASGCNNEQFF. The chain employs TRBV5-1 and TRBJ2-1; 8 bases match TRBD2. This CDR3 comprises 16 residues. Unmatched junction bases numbered 18, after V lost 9 bases and J lost 7 bases. Germline-derived CDR1 and CDR2 are SGHRS and YFSETQ.

This rearrangement joins TRBV28 to TRBJ2-7, with 10 bases identical to TRBD1. The germline gives CDR1 MDHEN, CDR2 SYDVKM. The CDR3 covers 14 residues. CDR3 sequence (DNA): TGTTCATCAGCAGGGGGACAGGGGTTTAACGAGCAGTACTTC. This sequence encodes CSSAGGQGFNEQYF.

J is TRBJ2-1 and V is TRBV5-4, with TRBD1 identical over 8 bases. There are 15 residues in the CDR3. V dropped 4 bases and J dropped 7; count of bases not matched to a gene: 10. The V gene's germline CDR1 is SGHNT and CDR2 YYREEE (reference sequence). CDR3 bases: TGTGCCAGCAGCCGAGACAGGGGTAAAGGGAATGAGCAGTTCTTC. It yields the protein CASSRDRGKGNEQFF.

The chain employs TRBV5-4 and TRBJ2-6; the D is unclear. V gave up 5 bases and J gave up 0 bases, with 9 bases separating them. This CDR3 region has 15 residues. CDR1 is SGHNT, CDR2 YYREEE, per germline (reference sequence). As DNA, the CDR3 is TGTGCCAGCAGACCAGTCAGCTCTGGGGCCAACGTCCTGACTTTC. Translation gives CASRPVSSGANVLTF.

The J gene is TRBJ2-3, the V gene TRBV6-4; D is undetermined. The CDR3 spans 16 residues. V lost 0 bases and J lost 0, with 10 bases in between. CDR1 is MRHNA, CDR2 SNTAGT, per germline. The CDR3 reads CASSDSPGSSTDTQYF. In DNA, the CDR3 is TGTGCCAGCAGTGACTCCCCAGGTTCTAGCACAGATACGCAGTATTTT.

This clone was detected once. V gene TRBV7-9 combines with J gene TRBJ2-7, with TRBD2 identical over 11 bases. The germline V gene has CDR1 SEHNR and CDR2 FQNEAQ (reference sequence). The CDR3 is made up of 16 amino acids. Unmatched junction bases numbered 9, after V lost 5 bases and J lost 3 bases. The CDR3 reads CASSPTMLAGGYEQYF. DNA of the CDR3: TGTGCCAGCAGCCCGACTATGCTAGCGGGGGGCTACGAGCAGTACTTC.

The V call is TRBV18, the J call TRBJ1-3, with D tentatively TRBD1 (5 bases). The V end lost 6 bases, the J end lost 3 bases, and 12 bases lay between the germline ends. This CDR3 spans 14 amino acids. The germline V gene has CDR1 KGHSH and CDR2 LQKENI. The CDR3 DNA follows: TGTGCCAGCTCCGAAGGGGCGGTTGGAAACACCATATATTTT. The encoded protein is CASSEGAVGNTIYF.

J is TRBJ1-1 and V is TRBV5-5; TRBD1 matches at 8 bases. CDR3 length: 19 amino acids. Germline-derived CDR1 and CDR2 are SGHKS and YYEKEE (reference sequence). Trimming removed 0 bases from V and 6 bases from J; junction bases left unmatched: 19. The CDR3 bases are TGTGCCAGCAGCTTGGGTTTTTGGGGACAGGTCTCCTTAGTCCCTGAAGCTTTCTTT. Its protein product is CASSLGFWGQVSLVPEAFF.

The chain uses TRBV6-5 and TRBJ2-7, with 7 bases matching TRBD2. The CDR3 totals 14 residues. CDR1 and CDR2 from the germline V gene are MNHEY and SVGAGI. Trimming removed 9 bases from V and 4 bases from J; junction bases left unmatched: 12. DNA of the CDR3: TGTGCCAGTTTGACGGGGGGACCATTTTACGAGCAGTACTTC. Translation: CASLTGGPFYEQYF.

The chain employs TRBV19 and TRBJ1-2; D unresolved. The CDR3 contains 15 residues. Trimming removed 5 bases from V and 2 bases from J, with 15 bases in between. The V gene's germline CDR1 is LNHDA and CDR2 SQIVND (reference sequence). In DNA form, the CDR3 reads TGTGCCAGTAGTCAGCCCCTCACAGTGAACTATGGCTACACCTTC. It is translated as CASSQPLTVNYGYTF.

CDR3: CASSPTGSSNQPQHF. CDR3 in DNA: TGTGCCAGCAGCCCAACAGGGTCTAGCAATCAGCCCCAGCATTTT. The gene calls are TRBV2 and TRBJ1-5, with a possible D match to TRBD1 (6 bases). CDR1 is SNHLY, CDR2 FYNNEI, per germline. The ends were cut back, 6 bases at V and 0 bases at J, with 12 bases in the middle. The CDR3 consists of 15 residues.

The chain carries TRBV25-1 and TRBJ1-2; the D is unclear. Germline lookup yields CDR1 MGHDK and CDR2 SYGVNS. V was trimmed by 3 bases and J by 2 bases, leaving 7 bases between them. CDR3 length equals 13 residues. The CDR3 DNA follows: TGTGCCAGCAGTGATGGACTGAACTATGGCTACACCTTC. It is translated as CASSDGLNYGYTF.

This sequence joins TRBV19 and TRBJ2-2; D may be TRBD2 (5 bases). Germline loops: CDR1 LNHDA, CDR2 SQIVND (reference sequence). V gave up 3 bases and J gave up 6 bases, with 8 bases separating them. The CDR3 is 13 amino acids. In DNA, the CDR3 is TGTGCCAGTAGTATTGGGAGCCCCGGGGAGCTGTTTTTT. Translation gives CASSIGSPGELFF.

This clone was picked up one time. The chain has TRBV5-1 and TRBJ1-1, with TRBD1 identical over 7 bases. CDR1 SGHRS and CDR2 YFSETQ come from the germline V gene. This CDR3 region has 16 residues. Trimming removed 4 bases from V and 1 base from J; junction bases left unmatched: 10. This chain's CDR3 is CASSIPPGGENTEAFF. The CDR3, as DNA: TGCGCCAGCAGCATCCCTCCAGGGGGTGAGAACACTGAAGCTTTCTTT.

The chain links TRBV3-1 (or the pseudogene TRBV3-2) to TRBJ2-1; 9 nucleotides agree with TRBD2. Germline CDR1 reads LGHDT; CDR2 reads YNNKEL (reference sequence). The CDR3 has 16 amino acids. Trimming at V came to 2 bases and at J to 6 bases, leaving 8 bases not matched to a gene. CDR3 nucleotide sequence: TGTGCCAGCAGCCAACCCGGGACTAGCTTCCGCAATGAGCAGTTCTTC. This sequence encodes CASSQPGTSFRNEQFF.

V is TRBV28 and J is TRBJ2-7, with unresolved D. Germline CDR1 MDHEN, CDR2 SYDVKM. CDR3 length equals 14 residues. V was clipped by 7 bases and J by 3 bases, with 16 bases between them. CDR3 protein: CASMKKPAGYEQYF. CDR3 bases: TGTGCCAGCATGAAGAAACCGGCAGGCTACGAGCAGTACTTC.

This clone was seen a handful of times. The genes are TRBV19 and TRBJ2-1, with 10 nucleotides matching TRBD1. The CDR3 has 18 residues. V was pared by 6 bases and J by 0 bases, with 11 bases of the junction left unmatched. Germline V gene sequence: CDR1 LNHDA, CDR2 SQIVND (reference sequence). The chain's CDR3 is CASRPGTGESSSYNEQFF. The CDR3 coding sequence is TGTGCCAGTAGGCCCGGGACAGGGGAATCAAGCTCCTACAATGAGCAGTTCTTC.

This clone was observed once. V gene TRBV5-1 combines with J gene TRBJ2-3, with 11 bases fitting TRBD2. V was clipped by 3 bases and J by 6 bases; unmatched bases: 9. Germline CDR1 and CDR2: SGHRS and YFSETQ. The CDR3 length is 16 residues. For the CDR3, the DNA is TGCGCCAGCAGCTACCGGACTAGCGGGCTGGGGGATACGCAGTATTTT. Translating it yields CASSYRTSGLGDTQYF.

The CDR3 region is CASSGSGWAEQFF. CDR3 DNA sequence: TGCGCCAGCAGTGGTTCGGGGTGGGCCGAGCAGTTCTTC. V gene TRBV10-1 combines with J gene TRBJ2-1; weak D call: TRBD2 (5 bases). The germline V gene has CDR1 WNHNN and CDR2 SYGVQD (reference sequence). Trimming took 4 bases from V and 10 from J, leaving 14 bases between them. There are 13 residues in the CDR3.

The J gene is TRBJ2-7, the V gene TRBV6-6; D gene ambiguous. The CDR3 runs 14 residues. In germline, CDR1 is MNHNY, CDR2 SVGAGI (reference sequence). V was shortened by 3 bases and J by 2 bases, with 11 bases between the two germline ends. CDR3 protein: CASSYDGHTYEQYF. For the CDR3, the DNA is TGTGCCAGCAGTTATGATGGCCACACCTACGAGCAGTACTTC.

V usage is TRBV13 and J usage is TRBJ2-1, with D hard to call. CDR1 and CDR2 from the germline V gene are PRHDT and FYEKMQ (reference sequence). With 5 bases removed from V and 2 bases from J, the gap between germline ends came to 7 bases. The CDR3 loop spans 13 amino acids. CDR3 coding DNA: TGTGCCAGCAGCCCCGGTACCTACAATGAGCAGTTCTTC. This gives the protein CASSPGTYNEQFF.

The chain couples TRBV7-9 to TRBJ2-5; tentative D call: TRBD2 (5 bases). The CDR3 consists of 15 residues. CDR1 is SEHNR and CDR2 is FQNEAQ in the germline V gene (reference sequence). The V end was cut by 6 bases, the J end by 8 bases, with 22 bases between. CDR3 region: CASRPDLVGRETQYF. The CDR3 nucleotides are TGTGCCAGCAGACCCGACCTAGTGGGGAGAGAAACCCAGTACTTC.

The rearrangement uses TRBV9 and TRBJ2-3; 7 nucleotides line up with TRBD2. The germline V gene encodes CDR1 SGDLS and CDR2 YYNGEE. The CDR3 runs to 13 residues. V lost 5 bases to trimming and J lost 3 bases; unmatched junction nucleotides: 3. Here the CDR3 DNA reads TGTGCCAGCAGGGGGGAGGGGACAGATACGCAGTATTTT. Its translation is CASRGEGTDTQYF. The variable domain in full, completed from reference TRBV9 and TRBJ2-3, reads DSGVTQTPKHLITATGQRVTLRCSPRSGDLSVYWYQQSLDQGLQFLIQYYNGEERAKGNILERFSAQQFPDLHSELNLSSLELGDSALYFCASRGEGTDTQYFGPGTRLTVL.

The chain recombines TRBV28 with TRBJ2-1, with TRBD2 matching over 16 bases. V lost 0 bases, J lost 8 bases, and 4 bases stayed unmatched. The germline V gene encodes CDR1 MDHEN and CDR2 SYDVKM. CDR3 length: 17 residues. For the CDR3, the DNA is TGTGCCAGCAGTTTATGGGAGGGACTAGCGGGAGGGGATGAGCAGTTCTTC. This translates into CASSLWEGLAGGDEQFF.

The genes are TRBV5-6 and TRBJ2-1; 7 positions match TRBD2. Per the germline V gene, CDR1 is SGHDT and CDR2 is YYEEEE. There are 14 residues in the CDR3. The junction had 6 bases not matched to a gene; V was cut back by 0 bases and J by 9 bases. CDR3: CASSLGLATSEQFF. As DNA, the CDR3 is TGTGCCAGCAGCTTGGGACTAGCAACGAGTGAGCAGTTCTTC. The full variable domain, its missing parts supplied by reference TRBV5-6 and TRBJ2-1, is DAGVTQSPTHLIKTRGQQVTLRCSPKSGHDTVSWYQQALGQGPQFIFQYYEEEERQRGNFPDRFSGHQFPNYSSELNVNALLLGDSALYLCASSLGLATSEQFFGPGTRLTVL.

The chain employs TRBV21-1 and TRBJ2-6; the table's D gene call, TRBD2, was not cross checked with the DNA. TRBV21-1 is annotated as a pseudogene. The CDR3 spans 17 residues. CDR3 in amino acids: CASSRGSPTSGANVLTF. CDR3 coding DNA: TGTGCCAGCAGCCGGGGTAGCCCTACCTCTGGGGCCAACGTCCTGACTTTC.